The clone carrying this T cell receptor beta chain was seen ten or more times. Germline-derived CDR1 and CDR2 are DFQATT and SNEGSKA (reference sequence). The trim removed 3 bases at V and 4 bases at J, leaving 6 bases unmatched. The CDR3 contains 16 residues. This record comes from a study of human T cells and chemical hapten exposure. Study-level information: Patients received weekly diphenylcyclopropenone doses to the scalp throughout the roughly 22-week study.

One entry per CDR3 protein results from TCRdb running MiXCR on the RACE reads. Found here are about 380,000 distinct CDR3 sequences, 4.5% to 5.5% of them singletons; the top ten hold 2.5% to 3%. Time point noted: pre-sensitization, week 0. Specified treatment: therapeutic diphenylcyclopropenone sensitization with weekly scalp DPC. The template was total RNA from unfractionated whole blood. The input for sequencing was whole blood, taken in connection with sensitization to the hapten diphenylcyclopropenone (DPC). The sequence was collected from a woman aged 45-65 years with alopecia areata. Some clones in this sample may be carry-over from other donors' samples. The chain carries TRBV20-1 and TRBJ2-5, with TRBD2 matching over 15 bases. The CDR3: CSARAPGLAGGETQYF. As DNA, the CDR3 is TGCAGTGCTAGGGCCCCGGGACTAGCGGGAGGAGAGACCCAGTACTTC.